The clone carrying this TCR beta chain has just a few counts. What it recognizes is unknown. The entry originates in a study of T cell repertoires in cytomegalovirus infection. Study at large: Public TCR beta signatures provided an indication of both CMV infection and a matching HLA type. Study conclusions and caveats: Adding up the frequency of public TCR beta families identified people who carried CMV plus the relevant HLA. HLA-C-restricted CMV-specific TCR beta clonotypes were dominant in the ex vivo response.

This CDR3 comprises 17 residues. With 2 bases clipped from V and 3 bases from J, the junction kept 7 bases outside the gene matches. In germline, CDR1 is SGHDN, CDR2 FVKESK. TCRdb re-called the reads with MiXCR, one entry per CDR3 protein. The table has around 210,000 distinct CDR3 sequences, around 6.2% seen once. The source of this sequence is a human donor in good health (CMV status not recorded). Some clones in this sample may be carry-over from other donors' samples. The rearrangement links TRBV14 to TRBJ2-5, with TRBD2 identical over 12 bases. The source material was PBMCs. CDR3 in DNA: TGTGCCAGCAGCCAAAAGAAGACTAGCGGGAGTAAAGAGACCCAGTACTTC. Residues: CASSQKKTSGSKETQYF.